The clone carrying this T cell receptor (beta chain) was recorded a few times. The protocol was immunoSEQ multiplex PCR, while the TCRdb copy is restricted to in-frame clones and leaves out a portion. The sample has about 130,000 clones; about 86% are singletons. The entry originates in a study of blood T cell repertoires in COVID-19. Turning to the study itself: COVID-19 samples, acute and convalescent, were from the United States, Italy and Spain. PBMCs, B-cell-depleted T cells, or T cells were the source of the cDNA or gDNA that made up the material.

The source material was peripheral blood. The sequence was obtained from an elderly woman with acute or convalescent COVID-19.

The CDR3 DNA reads TGTGCCAGCACCAAAGGGGGTCTAAACACTGAAGCTTTCTTT. Translated: CASTKGGLNTEAFF. J is TRBJ1-1 and V is TRBV27; tentative D call: TRBD1 (6 bases). This CDR3 contains 14 residues. V lost 7 bases to trimming and J lost 2 bases, with 14 bases between them. The germline CDR1 and CDR2 sequences are MNHEY and SMNVEV (reference sequence).